What follows are 21 T cell receptor beta chains derived from one specimen sequenced in a study of OX40 agonist ivuxolimab in advanced cancers. Receptor libraries were prepared by the immunoSEQ multiplex PCR assay. This immuneACCESS table, as held by TCRdb, lists in-frame sequences with V and J called but not all clones. Of the missing ones, under half trace to an unresolved V gene in checked studies; the others have no known cause. Counted in this sample were around 65,000 clones; approximately 91% of them appeared once. The ten largest clonotypes hold under 0.35% of the sample. This sample comprised CD4+ or CD8+ T cells sorted from blood, obtained in a trial of the OX40 agonist ivuxolimab. The source is an adult with an advanced solid tumor such as melanoma, head and neck, liver or kidney cancer.

This clone has a single count. The chain links TRBV11-2 to TRBJ1-3; D is perhaps TRBD1 (6 bases). The V end lost 5 bases, the J end lost 0 bases, and 14 bases lay between the germline ends. Germline assignment: CDR1 SGHAT and CDR2 FQNNGV. This CDR3 comprises 16 residues. In nucleotides, the CDR3 is TGTGCCAGCAGCACCAACGGGGGCGTCTCTGGAAACACCATATATTTT. It is translated as CASSTNGGVSGNTIYF.

V and J are TRBV18 and TRBJ1-1; possible D gene TRBD1, 6 bases. V lost 5 bases and J 1 base, leaving 11 bases between the germline ends. This CDR3 contains 14 residues. Germline-derived CDR1 and CDR2 are KGHSH and LQKENI. CDR3 loop: CASSSSRGNTEAFF. As DNA, the CDR3 is TGTGCCAGCTCAAGTTCCAGGGGGAACACTGAAGCTTTCTTT.

The V call is TRBV2, the J call TRBJ2-1, with D possibly being TRBD2 (6 bases). The germline V and J ends were trimmed by 2 bases and 4 bases, with 12 bases remaining between them. This CDR3 region has 15 residues. CDR1 SNHLY and CDR2 FYNNEI come from the germline V gene. The CDR3 sequence is CASSELAGSYNEQFF. CDR3 nucleotide sequence: TGTGCCAGCAGTGAACTGGCGGGATCATACAATGAGCAGTTCTTC.

The CDR3 region has the DNA TGTGCCAGCAGCTTGGAGGGAGGGACAGACTCCTACAATGAGCAGTTCTTC. It encodes CASSLEGGTDSYNEQFF. The V gene is TRBV5-4, the J gene TRBJ2-1; D may correspond to TRBD1 or TRBD2 (7 bases each). CDR1 is SGHNT, CDR2 YYREEE, per germline (reference sequence). The CDR3 covers 17 residues. V lost 0 bases and J lost 0, with 13 bases in between.

This clone was seen only once. The chain carries TRBV9 and TRBJ2-5, with D perhaps matching TRBD1 or TRBD2 (5 bases each). TRBJ2-7 explains the end of the DNA better; the J call may be wrong. The CDR3 extends over 14 amino acids. Germline loops: CDR1 SGDLS, CDR2 YYNGEE. This CDR3 reads CASNPGLAGYEQYF. The CDR3 DNA reads TGTGCCAGCAACCCGGGGCTCGCAGGATACGAGCAGTACTTC.

The chain carries TRBV28 and TRBJ1-4; TRBD1 aligns across 8 bases. The CDR3 length is 14 residues. V lost 3 bases, J lost 7 bases, and 4 bases stayed unmatched. The germline CDR1 and CDR2 sequences are MDHEN and SYDVKM. CDR3 DNA: TGTGCCAGCAGTTTCCAGGGGGCGGGTGAAAAACTGTTTTTT. Translation gives CASSFQGAGEKLFF. The whole variable domain, remainder taken from reference TRBV28 and TRBJ1-4, is DVKVTQSSRYLVKRTGEKVFLECVQDMDHENMFWYRQDPGLGLRLIYFSYDVKMKEKGDIPEGYSVSREKKERFSLILESASTNQTSMYLCASSFQGAGEKLFFGSGTQLSVL.

The chain employs TRBV7-9 and TRBJ1-1; D is undetermined. Per the germline V gene, CDR1 is SEHNR and CDR2 is FQNEAQ (reference sequence). The CDR3 has 12 residues. Trimming shortened V by 6 bases and J by 6 bases, and 11 bases separated the two germline ends. The CDR3 region has the DNA TGTGCCAGCAGGCAGCAAACCTCTGAAGCTTTCTTT. Protein product: CASRQQTSEAFF.

In its sample, this clone was seen a few times. The V and J genes are TRBV11-2 and TRBJ2-7; no clear D. Germline-derived CDR1 and CDR2 are SGHAT and FQNNGV. The CDR3 loop spans 14 amino acids. V was trimmed by 1 base and J by 2 bases, leaving 9 bases between them. This CDR3 is CASSLAAIAYEQYF. In DNA, the CDR3 is TGTGCCAGCAGCTTAGCAGCCATCGCCTACGAGCAGTACTTC.

This chain's CDR3 is CASSQNTGTSGRAGETQYF. CDR3 in DNA: TGCGCCAGCAGCCAAAATACCGGGACTAGCGGGAGGGCCGGGGAGACCCAGTACTTC. The chain employs TRBV4-1 and TRBJ2-5; 16 nucleotides line up with TRBD2. The CDR3 covers 19 residues. Unmatched junction bases numbered 11, after V lost 2 bases and J lost 5 bases. Germline CDR1 MGHRA, CDR2 YSYEKL.

This clone has just one count. The rearrangement joins TRBV5-1 to TRBJ2-2; 8 bases are a match to TRBD1. This CDR3 spans 16 amino acids. Looked up from germline, CDR1 is SGHRS and CDR2 is YFSETQ. Losses at the gene ends were 2 bases for V and 7 bases for J; bases not matched to a gene: 10. CDR3 bases: TGCGCCAGCAGCTTACAGGGGGTTAACTTAGGCGGGGAGCTGTTTTTT. Encoded protein: CASSLQGVNLGGELFF.

The chain uses TRBV6-5 and TRBJ1-5; D remains ambiguous. The CDR3 runs 14 residues. V dropped 6 bases and J dropped 1 base, with 10 bases sitting between them. Per germline, CDR1 MNHEY and CDR2 SVGAGI. CDR3 residues: CASRQRRSNQPQHF. The CDR3 coding sequence is TGTGCCAGCAGACAGAGGCGGAGCAATCAGCCCCAGCATTTT.

V gene TRBV5-3 combines with J gene TRBJ2-7; tentative D call: TRBD1 (5 bases). TRBV5-3 is placed among ORFs of uncertain function. The CDR3 covers 13 residues. Trimming shortened V by 8 bases and J by 6 bases, and 18 bases separated the two germline ends. CDR3 coding DNA: TGTGCCAGCAGGCAGGGCTTCCTCCTCGAGCAGTACTTC. Translating gives CASRQGFLLEQYF.

This clone has only one observation. This chain joins TRBV5-1 and TRBJ2-7; possible D gene TRBD2, 7 bases. CDR3 size: 14 residues. Trimming removed 1 base from V and 2 bases from J, with 10 bases in between. Per germline, CDR1 SGHRS and CDR2 YFSETQ. CDR3 nucleotide sequence: TGCGCCAGCAGCTTGCGGGGGGCCCCCTACGAGCAGTACTTC. Translated, it gives CASSLRGAPYEQYF.

V and J are TRBV5-1 and TRBJ1-2, with D hard to call. This CDR3 is 14 amino acids long. Trimming cost V 1 base and J 7 bases, with 14 bases left between them. Germline V gene sequence: CDR1 SGHRS, CDR2 YFSETQ. CDR3 loop: CASSLPAGLGGYTF. Here the CDR3 DNA reads TGCGCCAGCAGCTTGCCGGCGGGTTTGGGTGGCTACACCTTC.

This clone was observed once. The chain recombines TRBV7-2 with TRBJ2-3, with 10 positions matching TRBD2. From germline, CDR1 is SGHTA and CDR2 FQGNSA. The V gene end was trimmed by 3 bases and the J gene end by 1 base; junction bases not matched to a gene: 4. The CDR3 contains 16 residues. CDR3 sequence reads: CASSFGLAGGTDTQYF. CDR3 nucleotide sequence: TGTGCCAGCAGCTTCGGGCTAGCGGGAGGCACAGATACGCAGTATTTT.

The rearrangement links TRBV5-8 to TRBJ1-1, with 8 bases fitting TRBD1. With 5 bases clipped from V and 6 bases from J, the junction kept 6 bases outside the gene matches. Per the germline V gene, CDR1 is SGHTS and CDR2 is YDEGEE. This CDR3 has 13 amino acids. The CDR3 DNA reads as TGTGCCAGCAGAGGACAGGGACGAGCTGAAGCTTTCTTT. Translating gives CASRGQGRAEAFF.

The V and J genes are TRBV4-2 and TRBJ2-7, with no clear D. V dropped 0 bases and J dropped 7 bases, with 13 bases sitting between them. CDR1 is LGHNA, CDR2 YNFKEQ, per germline. This CDR3 is 14 amino acids long. CDR3 sequence (DNA): TGTGCCAGCAGCCAAGAGTTAGGCCTCCGGGAGCAGTACTTC. Translated, it gives CASSQELGLREQYF.

The chain recombines TRBV10-3 with TRBJ1-5; tentatively, D is TRBD1 (6 bases). Per the germline V gene, CDR1 is ENHRY and CDR2 is SYGVKD. Trimming took 0 bases from V and 4 from J, leaving 16 bases between them. The CDR3 sequence is 17 residues long. For the CDR3, the DNA is TGTGCCATCAGTGAGTCGATAGGGGGTTTGGTGAATCAGCCCCAGCATTTT. Translated: CAISESIGGLVNQPQHF.

J is TRBJ2-1 and V is TRBV11-3; 9 bases fit TRBD2. The CDR3 sequence is 16 residues long. Germline lookup yields CDR1 SGHNT and CDR2 YENEEA. The ends lost 3 bases at V and 2 bases at J; junction bases unmatched: 5. DNA of the CDR3: TGTGCCAGCAGCTTCTCGGCGGGAGGGCCCTACAATGAGCAGTTCTTC. Protein: CASSFSAGGPYNEQFF.

The chain combines TRBV11-2 with TRBJ2-7; a weak D match, TRBD2 (7 bases). The CDR3 length is 16 residues. V lost 5 bases, J lost 0 bases, and 17 bases lay in between. CDR1 and CDR2 from the germline V gene are SGHAT and FQNNGV. The CDR3 DNA is TGTGCCAGCAGCCGCGGAAAGGGGGGGGCCTCCTACGAGCAGTACTTC. Translated, it gives CASSRGKGGASYEQYF. Full variable domain (rest looked up from reference TRBV11-2 and TRBJ2-7): EAGVAQSPRYKIIEKRQSVAFWCNPISGHATLYWYQQILGQGPKLLIQFQNNGVVDDSQLPKDRFSAERLKGVDSTLKIQPAKLEDSAVYLCASSRGKGGASYEQYFGPGTRLTVT.

The rearrangement uses TRBV6-5 and TRBJ1-5, with no clear D. This CDR3 region has 13 residues. V was shortened by 2 bases and J by 1 base, with 3 bases between the two germline ends. Per germline, CDR1 MNHEY and CDR2 SVGAGI. CDR3 loop: CASSYESNQPQHF. The CDR3 coding sequence is TGTGCCAGCAGTTACGAAAGCAATCAGCCCCAGCATTTT.